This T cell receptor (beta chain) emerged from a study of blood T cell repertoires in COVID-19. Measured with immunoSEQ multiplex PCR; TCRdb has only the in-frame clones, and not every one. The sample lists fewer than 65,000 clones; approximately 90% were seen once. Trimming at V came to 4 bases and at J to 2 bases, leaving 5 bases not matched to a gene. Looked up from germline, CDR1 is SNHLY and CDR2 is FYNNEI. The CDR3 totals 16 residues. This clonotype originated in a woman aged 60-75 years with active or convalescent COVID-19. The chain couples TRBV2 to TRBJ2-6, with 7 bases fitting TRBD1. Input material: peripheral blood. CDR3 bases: TGTGCCAGCAGTGCCCCTACAGGGGCTGGGGCCAACGTCCTGACTTTC. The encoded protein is CASSAPTGAGANVLTF.